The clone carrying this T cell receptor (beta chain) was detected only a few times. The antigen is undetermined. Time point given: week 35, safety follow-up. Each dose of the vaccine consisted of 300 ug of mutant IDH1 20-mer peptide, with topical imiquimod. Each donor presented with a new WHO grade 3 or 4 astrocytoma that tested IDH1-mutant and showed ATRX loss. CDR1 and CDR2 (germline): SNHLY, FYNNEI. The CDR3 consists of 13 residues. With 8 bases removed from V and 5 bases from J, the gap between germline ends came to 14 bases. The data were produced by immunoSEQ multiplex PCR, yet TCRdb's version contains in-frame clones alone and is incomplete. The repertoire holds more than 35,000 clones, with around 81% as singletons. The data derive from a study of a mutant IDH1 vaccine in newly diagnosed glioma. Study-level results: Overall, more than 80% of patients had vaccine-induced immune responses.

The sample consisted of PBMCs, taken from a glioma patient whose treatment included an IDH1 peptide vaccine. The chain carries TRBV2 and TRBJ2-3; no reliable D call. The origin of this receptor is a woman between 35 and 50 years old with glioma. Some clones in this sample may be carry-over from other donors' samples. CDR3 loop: CASGAYTGDTQYF. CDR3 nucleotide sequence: TGTGCCAGCGGAGCCTACACGGGAGATACGCAGTATTTT.